The 16 T cell receptor beta chains reported below all come from one sample, sequenced in a study of CD8+CD57+ T cells in acquired aplastic anemia. The template for TCR beta VDJ and CDR3 sequence profiling was genomic DNA. TCRdb re-derived calls from the reads in MiXCR, one entry per CDR3 protein. The table has hundreds of thousands of distinct CDR3 sequences, around 30% seen once. Patients chosen for sequencing had CD8+CD57+ cells that had expanded, as shown by flow cytometry. The specimen sequenced was sorted CD4+, CD8+, or CD8+CD57+ T cells (not recorded which) from PBMCs. The receptors here all came from a human donor with aplastic anemia.

In this sample, this clonotype turned up many times. This rearrangement joins TRBV12-3 or TRBV12-4 to TRBJ2-7; D gene uncertain. This CDR3 contains 14 residues. With 5 bases removed from V and 3 bases from J, the gap between germline ends came to 14 bases. The CDR3 reads CASSIQPSRYEQYF. CDR3 DNA sequence: TGTGCCAGCAGTATCCAACCGTCACGCTACGAGCAGTACTTC.

The rearrangement links TRBV5-5 to TRBJ2-7; 9 positions agree with TRBD1. Trimming at V came to 1 base and at J to 5 bases, leaving 7 bases not matched to a gene. The length of the CDR3 is 15 residues. Germline CDR1 and CDR2: SGHKS and YYEKEE (reference sequence). The CDR3 spells CASSLPGQGTHEQYF. DNA of the CDR3: TGTGCCAGCAGCTTGCCGGGACAGGGAACCCACGAGCAGTACTTC.

CDR3 bases: TGCAGTGCTAGCCCGACTAGCGGGAGGAAAGAGACCCAGTACTTC. Its protein product is CSASPTSGRKETQYF. V is TRBV20-1 and J is TRBJ2-5; TRBD2 agrees at 13 bases. Germline lookup yields CDR1 DFQATT and CDR2 SNEGSKA (reference sequence). J gave up 3 bases and V 3 bases, and 4 bases lay outside the gene matches. CDR3 length equals 15 residues.

This clonotype came up many times. The V and J genes are TRBV19 and TRBJ1-2; tentatively, D is TRBD1 (6 bases). CDR3 size: 17 residues. Trimming removed 4 bases at V and 0 bases at J, with 18 bases between. Per germline, CDR1 LNHDA and CDR2 SQIVND (reference sequence). The CDR3 nucleotides are TGTGCCAGTAGTACCTCTACCGACAGGAAAGCTAACTATGGCTACACCTTC. Translation gives CASSTSTDRKANYGYTF.

On this clonotype itself: Here the CDR3 omits its conserved ending phenylalanine or tryptophan, so a read error is the likely source. No DNA is shown, since the ends of the CDR3 on it are uncertain; the CDR3 is the one TCRdb lists. The CDR3 reads CASRGDRDLHY. This chain joins TRBV10-3 and TRBJ1-6; whether TRBD1, the table's D call, matches the DNA was not checked. From germline, CDR1 is ENHRY and CDR2 SYGVKD. The CDR3 length equals 11 residues, ends included.

Written as DNA, the CDR3 is TGTGCCAGTGTGTTACTAGCGGGAGTCGGGGAGCAGTTCTTC. Translating gives CASVLLAGVGEQFF. This sequence joins TRBV19 and TRBJ2-1; 11 nucleotides match TRBD2. The CDR3 runs to 14 residues. CDR1 and CDR2 from the germline V gene are LNHDA and SQIVND (reference sequence). V shed 8 bases and J 10 bases; nucleotides not matched to a gene: 10.

In its sample, this clonotype was seen many times. CDR3 loop: CASSSTGRNQPQHF. In DNA form, the CDR3 reads TGTGCCAGCAGCTCGACAGGGCGCAATCAGCCCCAGCATTTT. The chain is built from TRBV7-9 and TRBJ1-5, with TRBD1 identical over 7 bases. V lost 4 bases, J lost 2 bases, and 2 bases stayed unmatched. Germline CDR1 is SEHNR and CDR2 is FQNEAQ (reference sequence). This CDR3 has 14 residues.

This clonotype showed up many times. V usage is TRBV7-2 and J usage is TRBJ2-2, with 7 positions matching TRBD1. Germline lookup yields CDR1 SGHTA and CDR2 FQGNSA. The CDR3 has 15 residues. V gave up 4 bases and J gave up 2 bases; unmatched junction bases: 4. The CDR3 DNA is TGTGCCAGCAGCTCCCGGGACAGAAACACCGGGGAGCTGTTTTTT. Translating it yields CASSSRDRNTGELFF.

The rearrangement uses TRBV2 and TRBJ1-6; D is perhaps TRBD1 (5 bases). The germline V gene has CDR1 SNHLY and CDR2 FYNNEI. There are 12 residues in the CDR3. V was cut by 4 bases and J by 14 bases, with 12 bases left in between. The CDR3 DNA reads TGTGCCAGCAGTGTGGTTCGGGACGCCCTCCACTTT. Translation gives CASSVVRDALHF.

This clonotype came up many times. The chain carries TRBV7-3 and TRBJ2-5; D not resolved. Trimming left V 3 bases short and J 9 bases short, with 14 bases between. The germline gives CDR1 SGHTA, CDR2 FQGTGA. The CDR3 is made up of 13 amino acids. In DNA form, the CDR3 reads TGTGCCAGCAGCTTGAGTCTTGGGGAACCCCAGTACTTC. It yields the protein CASSLSLGEPQYF.

This chain's CDR3 is CASSEVGNWDTEAFF. The DNA of the CDR3 is TGTGCCAGCAGTGAAGTCGGGAATTGGGACACTGAAGCTTTCTTT. J is TRBJ1-1 and V is TRBV6-1, with D unresolved. The germline V gene has CDR1 MNHNS and CDR2 SASEGT. V was clipped by 1 base and J by 3 bases, with 12 bases between them. This CDR3 spans 15 amino acids.

The J gene is TRBJ2-1, the V gene TRBV20-1, with TRBD1 matching 10 bases. Unmatched junction bases numbered 5, after V lost 3 bases and J lost 6 bases. The CDR3 runs 14 residues. Per the germline V gene, CDR1 is DFQATT and CDR2 is SNEGSKA (reference sequence). The CDR3 reads CSARDRGSGNEQFF. The CDR3 nucleotides read TGCAGTGCTAGGGACAGGGGGAGCGGCAATGAGCAGTTCTTC.

In this sample, this clonotype turned up many times. The chain uses TRBV7-2 and TRBJ1-6; D is undetermined. Deletions cut 1 base from V and 6 bases from J, with 1 base between. This CDR3 is built from 12 residues. Germline loops: CDR1 SGHTA, CDR2 FQGNSA. CDR3 loop: CASSLVNSPLHF. The CDR3 coding sequence is TGTGCCAGCAGCTTAGTTAATTCACCCCTCCACTTT.

The sample holds many counts of this clonotype. The chain uses TRBV12-3 or TRBV12-4 and TRBJ1-2; D gene unclear. Trimming left V 1 base short and J 5 bases short, with 5 bases between. The CDR3 contains 12 residues. The CDR3 DNA is TGTGCCAGCAGTTTAGGTGAATATGGCTACACCTTC. Protein product: CASSLGEYGYTF.

The V call is TRBV12-3 or TRBV12-4, the J call TRBJ1-1; D is uncertain. The CDR3 has 13 residues. V lost 1 base, J lost 6 bases, and 9 bases lay in between. CDR3 amino acids: CASSLGLHAEAFF. CDR3 coding DNA: TGTGCCAGCAGTTTAGGGCTTCATGCTGAAGCTTTCTTT.

This clonotype was counted a few times. One end of the junction varies from germline; a read error may be responsible. The gene calls are TRBV24-1 and TRBJ1-6; D is possibly TRBD1 (6 bases). This CDR3 is 17 amino acids long. The germline gives CDR1 KGHDR, CDR2 SFDVKD. CDR3 nucleotide sequence: TGTGCCAGCAGTTTGATCCACACACAGGGTGGGGATTCACCCCTCCACTTT. Protein: CASSLIHTQGGDSPLHF.